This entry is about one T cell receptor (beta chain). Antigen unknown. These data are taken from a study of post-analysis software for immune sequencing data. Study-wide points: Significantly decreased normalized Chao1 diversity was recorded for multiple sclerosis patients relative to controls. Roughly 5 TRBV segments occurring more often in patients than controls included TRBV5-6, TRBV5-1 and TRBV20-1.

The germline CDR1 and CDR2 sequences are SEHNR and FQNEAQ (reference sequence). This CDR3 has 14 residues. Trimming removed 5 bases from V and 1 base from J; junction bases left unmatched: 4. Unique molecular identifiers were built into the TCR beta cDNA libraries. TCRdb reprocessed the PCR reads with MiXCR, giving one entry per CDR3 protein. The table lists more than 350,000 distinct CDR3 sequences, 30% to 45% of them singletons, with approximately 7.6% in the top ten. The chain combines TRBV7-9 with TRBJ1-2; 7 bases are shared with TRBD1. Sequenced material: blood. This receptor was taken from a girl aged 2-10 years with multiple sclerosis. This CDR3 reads CASSPTGRNYGYTF. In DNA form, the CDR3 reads TGTGCCAGCAGCCCGACAGGGCGTAACTATGGCTACACCTTC.